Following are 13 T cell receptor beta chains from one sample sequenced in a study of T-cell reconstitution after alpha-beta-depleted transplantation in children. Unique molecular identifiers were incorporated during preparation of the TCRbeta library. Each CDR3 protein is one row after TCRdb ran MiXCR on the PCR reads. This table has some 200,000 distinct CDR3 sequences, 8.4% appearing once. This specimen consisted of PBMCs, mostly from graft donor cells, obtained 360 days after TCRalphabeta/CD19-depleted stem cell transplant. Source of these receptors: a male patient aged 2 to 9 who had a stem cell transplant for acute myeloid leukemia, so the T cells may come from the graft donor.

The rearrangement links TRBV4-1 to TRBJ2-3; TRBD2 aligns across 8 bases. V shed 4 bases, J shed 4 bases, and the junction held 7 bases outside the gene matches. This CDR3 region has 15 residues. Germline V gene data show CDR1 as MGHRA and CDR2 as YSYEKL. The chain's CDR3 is CASSLERGRADTQYF. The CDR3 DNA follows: TGCGCCAGCAGCCTTGAGCGGGGGCGGGCAGATACGCAGTATTTT.

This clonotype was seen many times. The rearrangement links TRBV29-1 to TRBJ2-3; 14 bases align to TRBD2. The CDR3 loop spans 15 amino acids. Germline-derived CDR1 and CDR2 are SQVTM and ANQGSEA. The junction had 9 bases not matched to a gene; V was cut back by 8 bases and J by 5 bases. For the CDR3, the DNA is TGCAGCTTCGGCGGGACTAGCGGGAGAGGAGATACGCAGTATTTT. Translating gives CSFGGTSGRGDTQYF.

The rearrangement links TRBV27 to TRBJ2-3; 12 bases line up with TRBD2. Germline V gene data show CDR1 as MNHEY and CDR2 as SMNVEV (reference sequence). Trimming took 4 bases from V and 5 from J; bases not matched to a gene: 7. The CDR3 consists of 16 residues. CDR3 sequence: CASSWGLTSGRDTQYF. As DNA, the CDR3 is TGTGCCAGCAGTTGGGGGTTGACTAGCGGGAGAGATACGCAGTATTTT.

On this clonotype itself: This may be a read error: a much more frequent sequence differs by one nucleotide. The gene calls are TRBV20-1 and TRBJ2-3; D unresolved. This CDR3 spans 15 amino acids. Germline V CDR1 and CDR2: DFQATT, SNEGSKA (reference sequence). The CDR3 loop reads CSARDPQWSTDTRYF. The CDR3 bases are TGCAGTGCTAGAGATCCCCAGTGGTCCACAGATACGCGGTATTTT.

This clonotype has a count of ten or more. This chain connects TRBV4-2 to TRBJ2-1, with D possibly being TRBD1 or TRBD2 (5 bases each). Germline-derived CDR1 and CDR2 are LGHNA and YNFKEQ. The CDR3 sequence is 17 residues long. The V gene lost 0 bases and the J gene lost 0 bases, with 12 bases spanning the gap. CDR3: CASSQDWDGGSYNEQFF. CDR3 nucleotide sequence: TGTGCCAGCAGCCAAGACTGGGACGGAGGCTCCTACAATGAGCAGTTCTTC.

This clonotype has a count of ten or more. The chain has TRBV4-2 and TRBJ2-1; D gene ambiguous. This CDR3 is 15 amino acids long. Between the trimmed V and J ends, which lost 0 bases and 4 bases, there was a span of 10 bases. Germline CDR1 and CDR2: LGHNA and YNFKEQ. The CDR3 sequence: CASSQERAGYNEQFF. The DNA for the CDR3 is TGTGCCAGCAGCCAAGAAAGGGCCGGTTACAATGAGCAGTTCTTC.

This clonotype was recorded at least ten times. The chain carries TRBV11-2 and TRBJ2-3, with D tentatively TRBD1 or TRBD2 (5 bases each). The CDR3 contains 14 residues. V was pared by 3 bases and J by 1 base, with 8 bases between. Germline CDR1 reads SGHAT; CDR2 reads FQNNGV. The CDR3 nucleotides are TGTGCCAGCAGCTTCCTGGGGGGCACAGATACGCAGTATTTT. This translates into CASSFLGGTDTQYF.

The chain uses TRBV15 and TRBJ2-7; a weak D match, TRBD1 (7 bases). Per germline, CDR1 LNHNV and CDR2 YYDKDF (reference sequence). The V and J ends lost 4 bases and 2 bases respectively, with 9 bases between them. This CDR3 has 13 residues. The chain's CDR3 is CATSTGGPYEQYF. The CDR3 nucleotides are TGTGCCACCAGCACAGGGGGGCCCTACGAGCAGTACTTC. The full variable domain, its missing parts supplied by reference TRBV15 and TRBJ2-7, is DAMVIQNPRYQVTQFGKPVTLSCSQTLNHNVMYWYQQKSSQAPKLLFHYYDKDFNNEADTPDNFQSRRPNTSFCFLDIRSPGLGDTAMYLCATSTGGPYEQYFGPGTRLTVT.

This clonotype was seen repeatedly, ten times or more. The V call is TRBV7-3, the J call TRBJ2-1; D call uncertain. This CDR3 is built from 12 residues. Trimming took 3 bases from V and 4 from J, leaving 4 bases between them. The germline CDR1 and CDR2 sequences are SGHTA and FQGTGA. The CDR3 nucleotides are TGTGCCAGCAGCTTCACATACAATGAGCAGTTCTTC. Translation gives CASSFTYNEQFF.

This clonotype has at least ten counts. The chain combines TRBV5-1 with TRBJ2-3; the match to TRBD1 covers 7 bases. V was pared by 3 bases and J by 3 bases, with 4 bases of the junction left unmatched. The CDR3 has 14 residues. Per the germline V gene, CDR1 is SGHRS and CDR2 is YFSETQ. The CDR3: CASSYGQVTDTQYF. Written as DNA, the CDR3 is TGCGCCAGCAGCTACGGACAGGTGACAGATACGCAGTATTTT. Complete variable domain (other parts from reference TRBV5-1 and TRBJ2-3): KAGVTQTPRYLIKTRGQQVTLSCSPISGHRSVSWYQQTPGQGLQFLFEYFSETQRNKGNFPGRFSGRQFSNSRSEMNVSTLELGDSALYLCASSYGQVTDTQYFGPGTRLTVL.

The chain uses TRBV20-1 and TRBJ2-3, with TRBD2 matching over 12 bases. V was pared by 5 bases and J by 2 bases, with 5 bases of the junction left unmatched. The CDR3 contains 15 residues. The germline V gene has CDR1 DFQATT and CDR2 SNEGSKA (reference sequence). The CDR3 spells CSASPSGGATDTQYF. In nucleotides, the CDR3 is TGCAGTGCTTCTCCTAGCGGGGGGGCCACAGATACGCAGTATTTT.

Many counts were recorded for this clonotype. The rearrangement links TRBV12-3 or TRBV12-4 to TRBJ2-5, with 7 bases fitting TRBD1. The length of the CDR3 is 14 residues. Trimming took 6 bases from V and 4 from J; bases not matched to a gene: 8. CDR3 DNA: TGTGCCAGCAGAAATGGACAGGCGGGAGAGACCCAGTACTTC. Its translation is CASRNGQAGETQYF.

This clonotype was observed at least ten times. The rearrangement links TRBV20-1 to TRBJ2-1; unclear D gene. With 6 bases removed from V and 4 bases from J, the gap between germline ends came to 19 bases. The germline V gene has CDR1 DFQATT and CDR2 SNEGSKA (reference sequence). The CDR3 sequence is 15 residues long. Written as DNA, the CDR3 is TGCAGTGCCACTACGGAGATACCCTCTTACAATGAGCAGTTCTTC. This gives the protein CSATTEIPSYNEQFF.